This entry lists 9 T cell receptor beta chains sequenced from one sample in a study of T cells in Graves' hyperthyroidism and ophthalmopathy. TCR beta CDR3 region amplification was performed from RNA transcripts. The HTBI primer set drove a first-round RT-PCR of the TCR CDR3. A single record per CDR3 protein comes from TCRdb applying MiXCR to the multiplex PCR reads. The sample has 750,000 to 950,000 distinct CDR3 sequences, roughly 40% seen once. Sequenced: blood. The receptors were gathered from a man aged 18 to 29 with Graves' hyperthyroidism.

This chain uses TRBV9 with TRBJ1-1; D gene uncertain. The CDR3 is 12 residues long. V lost 3 bases, J lost 7 bases, and 10 bases lay in between. The germline V gene encodes CDR1 SGDLS and CDR2 YYNGEE. Here the CDR3 DNA reads TGTGCCAGCAGCGGTGACGAGGGTGAAGCTTTCTTT. This sequence encodes CASSGDEGEAFF. The full variable domain, with the rest looked up from reference TRBV9 and TRBJ1-1, is DSGVTQTPKHLITATGQRVTLRCSPRSGDLSVYWYQQSLDQGLQFLIQYYNGEERAKGNILERFSAQQFPDLHSELNLSSLELGDSALYFCASSGDEGEAFFGQGTRLTVV.

This clonotype was detected ten times or more. The J gene is TRBJ1-5, the V gene TRBV15; 11 bases are shared with TRBD1. The CDR3 is 15 amino acids. V was clipped by 3 bases and J by 4 bases; unmatched bases: 2. Germline assignment: CDR1 LNHNV and CDR2 YYDKDF (reference sequence). CDR3 sequence reads: CATSRDRGLNQPQHF. CDR3 DNA: TGTGCCACCAGCAGGGACAGGGGGCTTAATCAGCCCCAGCATTTT.

In this sample, this clonotype turned up a few times. This rearrangement joins TRBV7-9 to TRBJ1-6, with 7 bases that match TRBD1. Trimming took 5 bases from V and 8 from J; bases not matched to a gene: 6. CDR1 and CDR2 (germline): SEHNR, FQNEAQ (reference sequence). The CDR3 runs to 14 residues. The CDR3 loop reads CASSPQGFHSPLHF. CDR3 nucleotide sequence: TGTGCCAGCAGCCCACAGGGGTTTCATTCACCCCTCCACTTT.

About this clonotype: One end of the junction varies from germline; a read error may be responsible. V and J are TRBV15 and TRBJ1-5; D is unclear. Germline values: CDR1 LNHNV, CDR2 YYDKDF (reference sequence). The CDR3 contains 12 residues. CDR3 in amino acids: CVTSRDLQPQHF. The CDR3 region has the DNA TGTGTCACCAGCAGAGATCTTCAGCCTCAGCATTTT.

This clonotype was observed at least ten times. Compared with germline, one end of the junction differs, possibly owing to a read error. The chain has TRBV2 and TRBJ1-1, with 7 bases fitting TRBD1. CDR1 and CDR2 (germline): SNHLY, FYNNEI. This CDR3 spans 12 amino acids. In DNA form, the CDR3 reads TGTGCCAGCGGTGACAGGGCCACTGAAGCTTTCTTT. Its protein product is CASGDRATEAFF.

This clonotype was picked up many times. The rearrangement uses TRBV15 and TRBJ2-5, with D perhaps TRBD2 (5 bases). From germline, CDR1 is LNHNV and CDR2 YYDKDF (reference sequence). Trimming pared 0 bases from V and 4 bases from J, leaving 12 bases between. This CDR3 has 15 residues. CDR3 in DNA: TGTGCCACCAGCAGAGATCTAGGACGGGGAGAGACCCAGTACTTC. The encoded protein is CATSRDLGRGETQYF.

This clonotype was seen a handful of times. A read error may produce the germline difference seen at one junction end. This chain links TRBV5-1 with TRBJ1-2; no clear D gene. CDR1 SGHRS and CDR2 YFSETQ come from the germline V gene. The CDR3 contains 11 residues. The CDR3 coding sequence is TGTGCCAGCAGCTTGTTAGGGTTTTACACCTTC. Translating it yields CASSLLGFYTF.

A few counts support this clonotype. One end of the junction does not line up with germline, which may come from a read error. The chain recombines TRBV10-3 with TRBJ2-7; 10 bases are shared with TRBD1. CDR1 is ENHRY, CDR2 SYGVKD, per germline. The CDR3 spans 15 residues. CDR3 DNA: TGTGCCATCAGCCTCCGGGACAGGGGATCCTCCGAGCAGTACTTC. Its translation: CAISLRDRGSSEQYF.

A note on this clonotype: Relative to the germline gene, one junction end is altered; a read error may explain this. This chain connects TRBV10-2 to TRBJ2-7; tentatively, D is TRBD2 (5 bases). This CDR3 contains 12 residues. The V gene's germline CDR1 is WSHSY and CDR2 SAAADI. In DNA form, the CDR3 reads TGTGCCAGCAACCCGGGGTCCTACGAGCAGTACTTC. It yields the protein CASNPGSYEQYF.